One and the same sample provided the 14 T cell receptor beta chains below, sequenced in a study of T cell responses to AZD1222 COVID-19 vaccine (dated by TCRdb to about 2021). The library was built by means of the immunoSEQ multiplex PCR assay. TCRdb provides this immuneACCESS table in a form limited to in-frame rearrangements. Some clones are lacking; in checked studies, under half of them reflect an unresolved V gene, and why the rest are absent is not known. The sample table contains tens of thousands of clones; only one count was recorded for about 85% of them. The leading ten clones occupy around an eighth of the sample. Sample time point, as interpreted from the label and publication: baseline before first vaccination. The source was peripheral blood, collected on day 0 of AZD1222 vaccination. These receptors were taken from an adult in good health.

This chain uses TRBV24-1 with TRBJ2-2; D ambiguous. The V and J ends lost 5 bases and 4 bases respectively, with 10 bases between them. Germline V gives CDR1 KGHDR, CDR2 SFDVKD. The CDR3 is 14 amino acids. CDR3 loop: CATSGGWGTGELFF. The CDR3 nucleotides read TGTGCCACCAGTGGTGGGTGGGGCACCGGGGAGCTGTTTTTT.

The chain links TRBV29-1 to TRBJ2-5; maybe TRBD2 (5 bases). The CDR3 runs 13 residues. Trimming removed 2 bases at V and 4 bases at J, with 11 bases between. Germline V CDR1 and CDR2: SQVTM, ANQGSEA. In DNA form, the CDR3 reads TGCAGCGTTGAAAAGCCTAGCCCAGAGACCCAGTACTTC. Protein sequence: CSVEKPSPETQYF. The entire variable domain, with the rest obtained from reference TRBV29-1 and TRBJ2-5, is as follows: SAVISQKPSRDICQRGTSLTIQCQVDSQVTMMFWYRQQPGQSLTLIATANQGSEATYESGFVIDKFPISRPNLTFSTLTVSNMSPEDSSIYLCSVEKPSPETQYFGPGTRLLVL.

The chain recombines TRBV27 with TRBJ2-5; TRBD1 agrees at 8 bases. CDR1 and CDR2 from the germline V gene are MNHEY and SMNVEV (reference sequence). V trimming: 6 bases; J trimming: 5 bases; junction bases outside the gene matches: 5. The CDR3 has 13 residues. The DNA of the CDR3 is TGTGCCAGCAGAAGGACAGGGTCGGAGACCCAGTACTTC. Translating gives CASRRTGSETQYF.

Only one count was recorded for this clone. This rearrangement joins TRBV6-2 or TRBV6-3 to TRBJ1-1; the match to TRBD1 covers 9 bases. Trimming took 5 bases from V and 4 from J; bases not matched to a gene: 8. In germline, CDR1 is MNHEY, CDR2 SVGEGT. The CDR3 covers 15 residues. Here the CDR3 DNA reads TGTGCCAGCAGTACCCCTACAGGGGGCATCACTGAAGCTTTCTTT. As protein: CASSTPTGGITEAFF.

V is TRBV2 and J is TRBJ2-3; 7 bases agree with TRBD2. CDR3 length: 15 residues. The J segment lost 0 bases and the V segment lost 3 bases, leaving 3 bases of the junction unmatched. The germline gives CDR1 SNHLY, CDR2 FYNNEI. The CDR3 sequence: CASSELTSSTDTQYF. Written as DNA, the CDR3 is TGTGCCAGCAGTGAGCTGACTAGCAGCACAGATACGCAGTATTTT.

The V gene is TRBV11-2, the J gene TRBJ2-3; 9 positions match TRBD1. CDR1 and CDR2 from the germline V gene are SGHAT and FQNNGV. Germline trimming cut 4 bases from V and 2 bases from J; bases unmatched to any gene: 4. This CDR3 is built from 15 residues. The CDR3 DNA sequence: TGTGCCAGCAGCTCCGGGACAGGGTACACAGATACGCAGTATTTT. Its translation is CASSSGTGYTDTQYF.

V gene TRBV12-3 or TRBV12-4 combines with J gene TRBJ1-5, with D maybe TRBD1 (5 bases). The V and J ends lost 10 bases and 7 bases respectively, with 17 bases between them. The CDR3 is made up of 13 amino acids. The CDR3 region is CATQRDSQQPQHF. CDR3 bases: TGTGCCACCCAAAGGGACTCACAGCAGCCCCAGCATTTT.

The chain has TRBV9 and TRBJ2-7; D uncertain. V dropped 0 bases and J dropped 3 bases, with 10 bases sitting between them. The CDR3 is 14 residues long. Germline CDR1 and CDR2: SGDLS and YYNGEE. CDR3 in DNA: TGTGCCAGCAGCGTAGGCGGTTCTAGCTACGAGCAGTACTTC. The encoded protein is CASSVGGSSYEQYF.

The chain links TRBV4-3 to TRBJ1-4; TRBD1 is a possible D gene (5 bases). Trimming shortened V by 3 bases and J by 8 bases, and 16 bases separated the two germline ends. The CDR3 has 15 residues. Germline CDR1 is LGHNA and CDR2 is YSLEER. The CDR3 region is CASSQSFGDSEKLFF. The DNA for the CDR3 is TGCGCCAGCAGCCAGTCGTTTGGAGACAGCGAAAAACTGTTTTTT.

The chain couples TRBV11-3 to TRBJ2-7; D possibly corresponds to TRBD2 (5 bases). The germline V and J ends were trimmed by 5 bases and 6 bases, with 20 bases remaining between them. CDR1 SGHNT and CDR2 YENEEA come from the germline V gene. The CDR3 loop spans 15 amino acids. The CDR3 DNA reads as TGTGCCAGCAGCCCAAATGGTCGGGGATTAGGCGAGCAGTACTTC. Protein: CASSPNGRGLGEQYF.

The rearrangement uses TRBV28 and TRBJ1-1; no clear D. Deletions cut 7 bases from V and 3 bases from J, with 6 bases between. Germline-derived CDR1 and CDR2 are MDHEN and SYDVKM. This CDR3 region has 11 residues. The CDR3 is CASIGDTEAFF. CDR3 in DNA: TGTGCCAGCATTGGAGACACTGAAGCTTTCTTT.

The chain has TRBV28 and TRBJ1-3; no clear D gene. From germline, CDR1 is MDHEN and CDR2 SYDVKM. This CDR3 is 10 amino acids long. As DNA, the CDR3 is TGTGGGGTCACTGGAAACACCATATATTTT. This gives the protein CGVTGNTIYF. Complete variable domain (other parts from reference TRBV28 and TRBJ1-3): DVKVTQSSRYLVKRTGEKVFLECVQDMDHENMFWYRQDPGLGLRLIYFSYDVKMKEKGDIPEGYSVSREKKERFSLILESASTNQTSMYLCGVTGNTIYFGEGSWLTVV.

The genes are TRBV9 and TRBJ1-1; 7 positions agree with TRBD1. CDR1 SGDLS and CDR2 YYNGEE come from the germline V gene. With V trimmed by 3 bases and J by 0 bases, 2 bases remained unmatched. The CDR3 consists of 14 residues. The CDR3 sequence: CASSADRMNTEAFF. The DNA for the CDR3 is TGTGCCAGCAGCGCGGACAGGATGAACACTGAAGCTTTCTTT.

The chain carries TRBV5-4 and TRBJ2-7; 10 nucleotides agree with TRBD1. Germline CDR1 and CDR2: SGHNT and YYREEE (reference sequence). CDR3 length: 17 amino acids. V lost 2 bases and J lost 2; bases outside the gene matches: 10. CDR3 sequence: CASSFGASGTGAYEQYF. Here the CDR3 DNA reads TGTGCCAGCAGCTTTGGGGCGTCCGGGACAGGGGCCTACGAGCAGTACTTC.